A selection of T cell receptor beta chains follows, all from one sample in a study of blood T cells in healthy people across ages. One entry per CDR3 protein, called by TCRdb with MiXCR from the 5' RACE reads. The table lists some 1 million distinct CDR3 sequences, roughly 45% of them singletons, with 15% to 20% in the top ten. The sample taken for sequencing was blood. The receptors originated from a woman aged 55-70 years in good health. Each CDR3 is given with its conserved first and last residue. A D gene is named only where the DNA matches it firmly. Size values are once, few and many counts, or a class for expanded clones, and some rows have none.

. | TRBJ1-2 | TRBV6-5 | . | TGTGCCAGCAGTTACGCTAACAGATATGGCTACACCTTC | CASSYANRYGYTF
. | TRBJ2-7 | TRBV30 | . | TGTGCCTGGACTAGACAAAACTACGAGCAGTACTTC | CAWTRQNYEQYF
. | TRBJ2-7 | TRBV20-1 | TRBD2 | TGCAGTGCTAGAGTAACGGGAGGGCCGCCGGGGGAGCAGTACTTC | CSARVTGGPPGEQYF
few | TRBJ2-3 | TRBV11-1 | TRBD2 | TGTGCCAGCAGCGCCGGTAGCGGGAGTCGCACAGATACGCAGTATTTT | CASSAGSGSRTDTQYF
. | TRBJ2-4 | TRBV7-8 | TRBD1 | TGTGCCAGCAGCACGGACAGGCGCCAATGGAAAAACATTCAGTACTTC | CASSTDRRQWKNIQYF
. | TRBJ2-2 | TRBV28 | . | TGTGCCAGCAGTAAGGGTTCCGGGGAGCTGTTTTTT | CASSKGSGELFF
few | TRBJ2-3 | TRBV12-3/TRBV12-4 | TRBD2 | TGTGCCAGCATCGATGCTAGGGGACTAGCGAGCACAGATACGCAGTATTTT | CASIDARGLASTDTQYF
few | TRBJ2-5 | TRBV6-6 | TRBD1 | TGTGCCAGCACTAAACAGGGGGCCTTTTCGGAGACCCAGTACTTC | CASTKQGAFSETQYF
. | TRBJ2-1 | TRBV12-3/TRBV12-4 | TRBD2 | TGTGCCAGCAGGTTAGCGGCTAGCGGGAGTATCCATGAGCAGTTCTTC | CASRLAASGSIHEQFF
. | TRBJ2-7 | TRBV7-9 | . | TGTGCCAGCAGCTTAGGCATCAGGGGGGAGGCCCAGTACTTC | CASSLGIRGEAQYF
. | TRBJ2-3 | TRBV6-2/TRBV6-3 | . | TGTGCCAGCAGTTACTCGGGGGGAGATGCGCAGTATTTT | CASSYSGGDAQYF
. | TRBJ2-1 | TRBV27 | TRBD2 | TGTGCCAGCAGGGGACTAGCGGAAACGACCAATGAGCAGTTCTTC | CASRGLAETTNEQFF
. | TRBJ2-5 | TRBV20-1 | TRBD1 | TGCAGTGCTAGAGGGGGGACAGCCCCGGAGACCCAGTACTTC | CSARGGTAPETQYF
. | TRBJ2-6 | TRBV5-6 | TRBD1 | TGTGCCAGCAGCTTGAGGACAGGGCTCCCCTCTGGGGCCAACGTCCTGACTTTC | CASSLRTGLPSGANVLTF
. | TRBJ2-5 | TRBV7-6 | TRBD1 | TGTGCCAGCAGCCTTGGGACAGGGTCTGGGGAGACCCAGTACTTC | CASSLGTGSGETQYF
. | TRBJ2-1 | TRBV11-2 | TRBD2 | TGTGCCAGCAGCTCGTGGGGCTCGGCGGGAGCAAGTGAGAATGAGCAGTTCTTC | CASSSWGSAGASENEQFF
. | TRBJ2-1 | TRBV20-1 | . | TGCAGTGCTAGAGAGGAGGGCAATGAGCAGTTCTTC | CSAREEGNEQFF
. | TRBJ1-1 | TRBV29-1 | TRBD1 | TGCAGCGCAGCTCACCGGGACAGGGGGACAGCTTTCTTT | CSAAHRDRGTAFF
. | TRBJ2-5 | TRBV5-1 | . | TGCGCCAGCAGTGAGGGGGGGAATGAGCAGTACTTC | CASSEGGNEQYF
. | TRBJ2-7 | TRBV20-1 | . | TGCAGTGCGGACCTCGGGTCAGGGGATTACGAGCAGTACTTC | CSADLGSGDYEQYF
few | TRBJ2-7 | TRBV7-2 | . | TGTGCCAGCAGCTTATTCGGCTTACTAACCTACGAGCAGTACTTC | CASSLFGLLTYEQYF
. | TRBJ1-1 | TRBV5-1 | . | TGCGCCAGCAGCGGCGGGGGGGCCAGGGACACTGAAGCTTTCTTT | CASSGGGARDTEAFF
. | TRBJ2-7 | TRBV20-1 | TRBD2 | TGCAGCTTAGCGGGAGTTCGACAAGAGGCCCAGTACTTC | CSLAGVRQEAQYF
. | TRBJ2-1 | TRBV14 | . | TGTGCCAGCAGCCAAGGGGGGGCGCAGTTCTTC | CASSQGGAQFF
few | TRBJ1-4 | TRBV4-1 | . | TGCGCCAGCAGCTTAGTAGGGATGGTTGAAAAACTGTTTTTT | CASSLVGMVEKLFF